The following is a TCR beta chain sequence with its context. Its antigen is currently unknown. Generated by immunoSEQ multiplex PCR, the TCRdb table keeps only in-frame clones and is missing some. Of about 74,000 clones listed, around four fifths were seen once; the top ten hold under 20%. These data are taken from a study of identifying expanded T cells in peripheral blood. Healthy donors had no documented immune events, such as infections, while sampled. The CDR3 extends over 14 amino acids. The germline V gene has CDR1 SQVTM and CDR2 ANQGSEA. V shed 0 bases and J shed 5 bases, with 13 bases lying between them. Study outcomes and limitations: Differentially abundant clones: roughly 1.3 between replicates, 16.4 at around 14 days, around 20 at four. Clone count variance between approximately 2-week samples rose with total template count.

The gene calls are TRBV29-1 and TRBJ1-1; D is possibly TRBD1 (6 bases). This clonotype was obtained from a person aged 18-69 years in good health. What was sequenced was blood. CDR3 sequence: CSVEEGGRGTEAFF. CDR3 nucleotide sequence: TGCAGCGTTGAAGAGGGGGGCCGAGGAACTGAAGCTTTCTTT.